One sample yielded the 10 T cell receptor beta chains listed below, sequenced in a study of cytomegalovirus exposure and HLA in healthy donors. This PCR relied on a set of 60 Vbeta primers and 13 Jbeta primers. Produced via immunoSEQ multiplex PCR; TCRdb's table is partial and in-frame only. This sample carries 100,000 to 150,000 clones, 65% to 80% of them seen once, and the ten largest clones take about 3%. The sample comprised PBMCs. All receptors come from a man aged 30-40 years in good health and CMV-seronegative.

The V call is TRBV7-2, the J call TRBJ1-2; TRBD1 might be the D (6 bases). Trimming removed 3 bases at V and 2 bases at J, with 10 bases between. Germline-derived CDR1 and CDR2 are SGHTA and FQGNSA. The CDR3 runs to 14 residues. Here the CDR3 DNA reads TGTGCCAGCAGCTTTACTACAGGGAACTATGGCTACACCTTC. Its protein product is CASSFTTGNYGYTF.

On this clone: Germline and junction disagree at one end, which may indicate a read error. The chain recombines TRBV30 with TRBJ1-6; 7 nucleotides agree with TRBD1. CDR3 length: 17 residues. Germline CDR1 and CDR2: GTSNPN and SVGIG (reference sequence). The CDR3 is CTWSGGTANTYNSPLHF. The CDR3 bases are TGTACCTGGAGTGGAGGGACAGCGAATACCTATAATTCACCCCTCCACTTT.

This clone appeared a single time. The genes are TRBV29-1 and TRBJ2-3, with a tentative D call TRBD1 (5 bases). The V end was cut by 3 bases, the J end by 4 bases, with 14 bases between. The CDR3 has 14 residues. In germline, CDR1 is SQVTM, CDR2 ANQGSEA. The chain's CDR3 is CSVEGLGAPDTQYF. The CDR3 DNA follows: TGCAGCGTTGAGGGATTAGGGGCCCCAGATACGCAGTATTTT.

The chain combines TRBV4-1 with TRBJ1-4, with no clear D. The ends were cut back, 1 base at V and 8 bases at J, with 14 bases in the middle. The CDR3 sequence is 15 residues long. Germline values: CDR1 MGHRA, CDR2 YSYEKL. CDR3 region: CASSQADSYGEKLFF. CDR3 nucleotides: TGCGCCAGCAGCCAAGCTGACTCCTACGGCGAAAAACTGTTTTTT.

CDR3 loop: CASSQDGGQGAGYTF. The CDR3 DNA reads as TGCGCCAGCAGCCAAGATGGGGGACAGGGTGCTGGCTACACCTTC. This chain joins TRBV4-3 and TRBJ1-2; 9 nucleotides line up with TRBD1. The CDR3 has 15 residues. The V gene end was trimmed by 0 bases and the J gene end by 7 bases; junction bases not matched to a gene: 6. CDR1 and CDR2 (germline): LGHNA, YSLEER.

CDR3 sequence reads: CASSELDRGPNQPQHF. The CDR3 DNA reads as TGTGCCAGCAGCGAGCTAGACAGGGGGCCTAATCAGCCCCAGCATTTT. The genes are TRBV9 and TRBJ1-5, with 10 bases aligning to TRBD1. The CDR3 totals 16 residues. Trimming took 3 bases from V and 4 from J; bases not matched to a gene: 7. Germline assignment: CDR1 SGDLS and CDR2 YYNGEE.

The rearrangement links TRBV5-8 to TRBJ1-2, with D possibly being TRBD1 (5 bases). The germline CDR1 and CDR2 sequences are SGHTS and YDEGEE. CDR3 size: 13 residues. Trimming took off 7 bases at V and 8 bases at J, with 18 bases between the two ends. Here the CDR3 DNA reads TGTGCCAGCCCGGGTCGTGGGGCAGGAGGCTACACCTTC. It encodes CASPGRGAGGYTF. The full variable domain, its missing parts supplied by reference TRBV5-8 and TRBJ1-2, is EAGVTQSPTHLIKTRGQQATLRCSPISGHTSVYWYQQALGLGLQFLLWYDEGEERNRGNFPPRFSGRQFPNYSSELNVNALELEDSALYLCASPGRGAGGYTFGSGTRLTVV.

CDR3 DNA: TGTGCCAGTCAGAATCCACCTCAAGCTTTCTTT. Translating gives CASQNPPQAFF. This rearrangement joins TRBV19 to TRBJ1-1; D remains unclear. Germline V gene sequence: CDR1 LNHDA, CDR2 SQIVND (reference sequence). CDR3 length equals 11 residues. Between the trimmed V and J ends, which lost 8 bases and 9 bases, there was a span of 13 bases. Together with reference TRBV19 and TRBJ1-1, the CDR3 gives the full variable domain: DGGITQSPKYLFRKEGQNVTLSCEQNLNHDAMYWYRQDPGQGLRLIYYSQIVNDFQKGDIAEGYSVSREKKESFPLTVTSAQKNPTAFYLCASQNPPQAFFGQGTRLTVV.

This sequence joins TRBV5-1 and TRBJ1-5; D might be TRBD1 (5 bases). CDR1 and CDR2 (germline): SGHRS, YFSETQ. This CDR3 contains 15 residues. The V end was cut by 4 bases, the J end by 1 base, with 12 bases between. The chain's CDR3 is CASSLQGGSNQPQHF. CDR3 in DNA: TGCGCCAGCAGCCTGCAGGGTGGAAGCAATCAGCCCCAGCATTTT.

The V call is TRBV6-6, the J call TRBJ2-5, with TRBD1 identical over 10 bases. V lost 11 bases and J lost 4; bases outside the gene matches: 7. The CDR3 runs 13 residues. Germline-derived CDR1 and CDR2 are MNHNY and SVGAGI (reference sequence). The CDR3 coding sequence is TGTGCCGGGGGACAGGGGAACGTAGAGACCCAGTACTTC. The encoded protein is CAGGQGNVETQYF.